What follows is one T cell receptor (beta chain) and its context. This sample was taken from a study of control samples from healthy donors and cancer patients. The assay was immunoSEQ multiplex PCR, and TCRdb's table has in-frame clones only and misses some. The repertoire holds approximately 84,000 clones, with around 82% as singletons. Looked up from germline, CDR1 is ENHRY and CDR2 is SYGVKD. The CDR3 has 13 residues. Trimming took off 11 bases at V and 0 bases at J, with 11 bases between the two ends. Material for sequencing was blood. The V call is TRBV10-3, the J call TRBJ2-1; TRBD2 might be the D (7 bases). This clonotype was obtained from a woman aged 55-70 years in good health. The CDR3: CAARGGSYNEQFF. The DNA of the CDR3 is TGTGCCGCAAGGGGGGGCTCCTACAATGAGCAGTTCTTC.